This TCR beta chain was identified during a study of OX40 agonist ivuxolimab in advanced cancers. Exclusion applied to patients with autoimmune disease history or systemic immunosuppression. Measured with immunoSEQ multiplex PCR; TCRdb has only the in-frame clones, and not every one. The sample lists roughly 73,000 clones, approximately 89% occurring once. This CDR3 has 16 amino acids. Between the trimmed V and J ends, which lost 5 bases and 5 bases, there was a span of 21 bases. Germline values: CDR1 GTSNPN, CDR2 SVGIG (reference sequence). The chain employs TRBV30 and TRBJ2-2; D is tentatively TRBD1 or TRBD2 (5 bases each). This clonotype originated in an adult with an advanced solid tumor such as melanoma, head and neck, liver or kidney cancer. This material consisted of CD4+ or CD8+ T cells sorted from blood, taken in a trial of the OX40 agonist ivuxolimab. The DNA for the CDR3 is TGTGCCTGGGCGCCGCCGGGACCCCCGAGGACCGGGGAGCTGTTTTTT. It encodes CAWAPPGPPRTGELFF.